These 26 T cell receptor beta chains were sequenced from one sample in a study of blood T cell repertoires in COVID-19. TCRdb's table, derived via immunoSEQ multiplex PCR, lists solely in-frame clones and lacks some. The sample lists more than 95,000 clones, about 83% occurring once. Sequencing was carried out using peripheral blood. The receptors were gathered from a man aged 60-69 years with acute or convalescent COVID-19.

V and J are TRBV5-1 and TRBJ1-5; D gene ambiguous. Germline loops: CDR1 SGHRS, CDR2 YFSETQ. CDR3 size: 14 residues. V was pared by 0 bases and J by 4 bases, with 8 bases between. CDR3 in DNA: TGCGCCAGCAGCTTGGGTATCGGGAATCAGCCCCAGCATTTT. Amino acid sequence: CASSLGIGNQPQHF.

The chain has TRBV12-3 or TRBV12-4 and TRBJ2-1; 7 nucleotides line up with TRBD2. The CDR3 is 13 residues long. The V segment lost 6 bases and the J segment 13 bases; nucleotides outside the gene matches: 12. In DNA form, the CDR3 reads TGTGCCAGCAGCAGGGAGGGGATCCCCACTCAGTTCTTC. This codes for CASSREGIPTQFF.

The genes are TRBV11-2 and TRBJ2-1; unclear D gene. In germline, CDR1 is SGHAT, CDR2 FQNNGV. The V and J ends lost 1 base and 8 bases respectively, with 12 bases between them. This CDR3 region has 14 residues. The CDR3 DNA reads as TGTGCCAGCAGCTTAGGAGGCCTCTGGGATGAGCAGTTCTTC. Residues: CASSLGGLWDEQFF.

This sequence joins TRBV4-2 and TRBJ2-7; D is ambiguous. The V gene's germline CDR1 is LGHNA and CDR2 YNFKEQ. The CDR3 contains 14 residues. V was pared by 0 bases and J by 0 bases, with 6 bases between. The CDR3 is CASSQEGSSYEQYF. The CDR3 DNA reads TGTGCCAGCAGCCAAGAGGGCAGCTCCTACGAGCAGTACTTC.

The rearrangement uses TRBV2 and TRBJ2-3, with 9 nucleotides matching TRBD2. V lost 6 bases, J lost 4 bases, and 8 bases stayed unmatched. The CDR3 has 15 amino acids. Germline CDR1 is SNHLY and CDR2 is FYNNEI. For the CDR3, the DNA is TGTGCCAGCAGGGGAGGACTAGCGTTCCCAGATACGCAGTATTTT. Translation: CASRGGLAFPDTQYF.

The chain combines TRBV6-1 with TRBJ2-5, with D perhaps matching TRBD2 (5 bases). The CDR3 totals 14 residues. Trimming stripped 2 bases from V and 5 bases from J, with 12 bases between. Germline lookup yields CDR1 MNHNS and CDR2 SASEGT. As DNA, the CDR3 is TGTGCCAGCAGTGAATCGGCTAGCTTGGAGACCCAGTACTTC. Protein product: CASSESASLETQYF.

Only a few counts were recorded for this clone. The chain recombines TRBV5-4 with TRBJ1-1, with D perhaps matching TRBD1 (5 bases). Trimming pared 4 bases from V and 4 bases from J, leaving 8 bases between. The CDR3 has 12 residues. Germline values: CDR1 SGHNT, CDR2 YYREEE (reference sequence). The CDR3 bases are TGTGCCAGCAGCCGACAGTTCACTGAAGCTTTCTTT. As protein: CASSRQFTEAFF.

This chain uses TRBV7-2 with TRBJ1-2; no clear D gene. The V gene lost 1 base and the J gene lost 4 bases, with 10 bases spanning the gap. Germline V gene data show CDR1 as SGHTA and CDR2 as FQGNSA. CDR3 length: 14 amino acids. The CDR3 is CASSLERGLYGYTF. Written as DNA, the CDR3 is TGTGCCAGCAGCTTAGAACGGGGTCTCTATGGCTACACCTTC. The full variable domain, rest sourced from reference TRBV7-2 and TRBJ1-2, is GAGVSQSPSNKVTEKGKDVELRCDPISGHTALYWYRQSLGQGLEFLIYFQGNSAPDKSGLPSDRFSAERTGGSVSTLTIQRTQQEDSAVYLCASSLERGLYGYTFGSGTRLTVV.

The chain employs TRBV5-1 and TRBJ1-1; 10 bases line up with TRBD1. The CDR3 runs to 16 residues. Germline CDR1 is SGHRS and CDR2 is YFSETQ. Trimming cost V 1 base and J 2 bases; bases outside gene matches: 5. The CDR3 nucleotides are TGCGCCAGCAGCTTGTTTGGGGACAGGGGAAACACTGAAGCTTTCTTT. This encodes CASSLFGDRGNTEAFF.

The J gene is TRBJ1-3, the V gene TRBV19, with D possibly TRBD1 on 6 matching bases. CDR3 length: 18 amino acids. Germline lookup yields CDR1 LNHDA and CDR2 SQIVND (reference sequence). The V end lost 3 bases, the J end lost 0 bases, and 18 bases lay between the germline ends. The CDR3 DNA sequence: TGTGCCAGTAGTATGGGATTGCGAACAGGGTTCTCTGGAAACACCATATATTTT. This codes for CASSMGLRTGFSGNTIYF.

The CDR3 nucleotides read TGTGCCAGCAGCGTAGCGGTGACAGGCAAAGAGACCCAGTACTTC. It codes for CASSVAVTGKETQYF. The chain combines TRBV9 with TRBJ2-5; possibly TRBD1 for D (6 bases). The germline V gene has CDR1 SGDLS and CDR2 YYNGEE. The CDR3 spans 15 residues. The germline V and J ends were trimmed by 0 bases and 3 bases, with 12 bases remaining between them.

In its sample, this clone was seen a few times. The J gene is TRBJ2-7, the V gene TRBV3-1 (or the pseudogene TRBV3-2), with 10 bases that match TRBD2. Looked up from germline, CDR1 is LGHDT and CDR2 is YNNKEL (reference sequence). The CDR3 contains 14 residues. V trimming: 5 bases; J trimming: 4 bases; junction bases outside the gene matches: 5. In DNA, the CDR3 is TGTGCCAGCAGCTTAGCGGGAGGATCATACGAGCAGTACTTC. The encoded protein is CASSLAGGSYEQYF.

The chain couples TRBV19 to TRBJ1-2, with 11 bases lining up with TRBD1. The V segment lost 4 bases and the J segment 8 bases; nucleotides outside the gene matches: 9. The CDR3 spans 15 residues. Germline assignment: CDR1 LNHDA and CDR2 SQIVND (reference sequence). The CDR3 DNA follows: TGTGCCAGTAGTACCTCCCCGGGACAGGGGGGCGGCTACACCTTC. This encodes CASSTSPGQGGGYTF.

The chain uses TRBV5-1 and TRBJ1-1; maybe TRBD1 (6 bases). V gave up 0 bases and J gave up 4 bases, with 7 bases separating them. The CDR3 length is 13 residues. Per the germline V gene, CDR1 is SGHRS and CDR2 is YFSETQ. The CDR3 reads CASSLGRGTEAFF. CDR3 coding DNA: TGCGCCAGCAGCTTGGGCAGGGGCACTGAAGCTTTCTTT.

A few counts support this clone. The chain combines TRBV18 with TRBJ2-1, with D uncertain. The CDR3 runs to 15 residues. CDR1 and CDR2 (germline): KGHSH, LQKENI. Trimming shortened V by 2 bases and J by 6 bases, and 14 bases separated the two germline ends. The CDR3 is CASSPGMVPGNEQFF. The CDR3 nucleotides are TGTGCCAGCTCACCAGGTATGGTCCCCGGCAATGAGCAGTTCTTC.

The rearrangement links TRBV11-2 to TRBJ2-1; 11 bases line up with TRBD2. Per the germline V gene, CDR1 is SGHAT and CDR2 is FQNNGV. The J segment lost 0 bases and the V segment lost 5 bases, leaving 6 bases of the junction unmatched. The CDR3 has 17 amino acids. DNA of the CDR3: TGTGCCAGCAGCCACCCGGGACTAGCGGACTCCTACAATGAGCAGTTCTTC. Translated: CASSHPGLADSYNEQFF.

The CDR3, as DNA: TGCGCCAGCAGCTCGGAGGGGTTAGGTAATTCACCCCTCCACTTT. Encoded protein: CASSSEGLGNSPLHF. The chain links TRBV5-1 to TRBJ1-6; weak D call: TRBD1 (5 bases). The germline CDR1 and CDR2 sequences are SGHRS and YFSETQ. Trimming left V 3 bases short and J 6 bases short, with 13 bases between. This CDR3 contains 15 residues.

This clone has only one observation. The chain employs TRBV7-2 and TRBJ2-7, with D maybe TRBD2 (6 bases). Trimming left V 5 bases short and J 3 bases short, with 14 bases between. CDR1 SGHTA and CDR2 FQGNSA come from the germline V gene. The CDR3 has 14 residues. The CDR3: CASSPGVGGYEQYF. The CDR3 coding sequence is TGTGCCAGCAGCCCAGGCGTGGGGGGCTACGAGCAGTACTTC.

The J gene is TRBJ1-4, the V gene TRBV2; D ambiguous. CDR3 size: 15 residues. Germline V lookup: CDR1 SNHLY, CDR2 FYNNEI. Deletions cut 6 bases from V and 2 bases from J, with 13 bases between. The CDR3 DNA reads TGTGCCAGCAGGTCCCGAGGGATGACTAATGAAAAACTGTTTTTT. Residues: CASRSRGMTNEKLFF.

The J gene is TRBJ1-5, the V gene TRBV6-5; D call uncertain. V lost 5 bases to trimming and J lost 5 bases, with 10 bases between them. The V gene's germline CDR1 is MNHEY and CDR2 SVGAGI. The CDR3 runs 13 residues. The CDR3 bases are TGTGCCAGCAGTCTCCCGGGTTATCAGCCCCAGCATTTT. This sequence encodes CASSLPGYQPQHF.

V usage is TRBV20-1 and J usage is TRBJ2-3; D may be TRBD2 (5 bases). Trimming stripped 3 bases from V and 4 bases from J, with 8 bases between. The CDR3 runs to 12 residues. In germline, CDR1 is DFQATT, CDR2 SNEGSKA (reference sequence). This CDR3 reads CSASIASDTQYF. CDR3 bases: TGCAGTGCTAGTATAGCGTCAGATACGCAGTATTTT.

The chain employs TRBV5-1 and TRBJ2-7; 8 nucleotides align to TRBD1. This CDR3 region has 17 residues. Germline V gives CDR1 SGHRS, CDR2 YFSETQ. V dropped 3 bases and J dropped 0; count of bases not matched to a gene: 11. The CDR3: CASSSGKGQGYSYEQYF. CDR3 DNA: TGCGCCAGCAGCTCCGGTAAAGGACAGGGCTACTCCTACGAGCAGTACTTC.

The chain links TRBV3-1 (or the pseudogene TRBV3-2) to TRBJ1-2, with 9 bases identical to TRBD1. Germline V gives CDR1 LGHDT, CDR2 YNNKEL (reference sequence). J lost 4 bases, V lost 3 bases, and 3 bases had no gene match. This CDR3 region has 14 residues. The CDR3 nucleotides are TGTGCCAGCAGCCACGGACAGGGGAGCTATGGCTACACCTTC. Protein product: CASSHGQGSYGYTF.

The chain carries TRBV5-1 and TRBJ1-2, with D possibly TRBD1 on 6 matching bases. Trimming left V 1 base short and J 3 bases short, with 10 bases between. CDR1 SGHRS and CDR2 YFSETQ come from the germline V gene. The CDR3 has 14 amino acids. The CDR3 region is CASSLTGGHYGYTF. CDR3 coding DNA: TGCGCCAGCAGCTTGACGGGGGGCCACTATGGCTACACCTTC.

CDR3 loop: CASSEGLAGSTDTQYF. The CDR3 DNA reads as TGTGCCAGCAGTGAAGGGCTAGCGGGGAGCACAGATACGCAGTATTTT. The chain joins TRBV2 to TRBJ2-3; 9 bases fit TRBD2. The CDR3 runs to 16 residues. V trimming: 1 base; J trimming: 0 bases; junction bases outside the gene matches: 2. Germline CDR1 SNHLY, CDR2 FYNNEI.

This clone has a single count. The chain has TRBV27 and TRBJ1-6, with 9 bases lining up with TRBD1. The CDR3 runs to 15 residues. Looked up from germline, CDR1 is MNHEY and CDR2 is SMNVEV (reference sequence). V lost 3 bases and J lost 10; bases outside the gene matches: 7. The CDR3, as DNA: TGTGCCAGCAGTTTCCAAACAGGGGGCGAATCACCCCTCCACTTT. This translates into CASSFQTGGESPLHF.